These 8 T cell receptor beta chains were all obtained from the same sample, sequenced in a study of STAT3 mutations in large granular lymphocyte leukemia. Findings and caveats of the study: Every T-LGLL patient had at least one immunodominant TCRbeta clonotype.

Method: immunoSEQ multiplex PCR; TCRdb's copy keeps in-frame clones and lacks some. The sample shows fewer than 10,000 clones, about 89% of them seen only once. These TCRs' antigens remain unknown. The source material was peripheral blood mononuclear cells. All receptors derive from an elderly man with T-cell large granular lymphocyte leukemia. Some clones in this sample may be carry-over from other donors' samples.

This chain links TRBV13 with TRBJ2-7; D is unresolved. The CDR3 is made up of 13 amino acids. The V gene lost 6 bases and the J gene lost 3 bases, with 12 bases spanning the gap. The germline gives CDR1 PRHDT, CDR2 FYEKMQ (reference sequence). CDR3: CASRQPGGYEQYF. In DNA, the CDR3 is TGTGCCAGCAGACAACCAGGCGGCTACGAGCAGTACTTC.

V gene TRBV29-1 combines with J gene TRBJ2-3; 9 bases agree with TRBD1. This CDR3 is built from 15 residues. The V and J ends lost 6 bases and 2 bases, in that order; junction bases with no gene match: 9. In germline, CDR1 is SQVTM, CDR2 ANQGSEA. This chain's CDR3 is CSVPARTGVTDTQYF. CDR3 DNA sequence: TGCAGCGTCCCCGCTCGGACAGGGGTCACAGATACGCAGTATTTT.

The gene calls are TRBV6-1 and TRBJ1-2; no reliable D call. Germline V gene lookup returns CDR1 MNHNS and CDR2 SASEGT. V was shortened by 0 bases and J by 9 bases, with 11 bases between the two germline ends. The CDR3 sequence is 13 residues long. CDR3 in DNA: TGTGCCAGCAGTGAAGCGCGGGCCAGCAGCTACACCTTC. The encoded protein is CASSEARASSYTF.

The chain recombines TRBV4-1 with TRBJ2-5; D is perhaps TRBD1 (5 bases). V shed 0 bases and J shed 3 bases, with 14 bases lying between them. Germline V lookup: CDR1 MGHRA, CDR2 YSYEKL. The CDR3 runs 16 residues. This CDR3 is CASSQDGALQEETQYF. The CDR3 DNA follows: TGCGCCAGCAGCCAAGATGGGGCATTACAAGAAGAGACCCAGTACTTC.

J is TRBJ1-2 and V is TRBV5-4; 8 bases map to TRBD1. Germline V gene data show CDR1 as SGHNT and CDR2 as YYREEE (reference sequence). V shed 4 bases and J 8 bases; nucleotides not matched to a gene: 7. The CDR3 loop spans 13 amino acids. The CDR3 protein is CASSGRQGRGYTF. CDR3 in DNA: TGTGCCAGCAGCGGCAGACAGGGGAGGGGCTACACCTTC.

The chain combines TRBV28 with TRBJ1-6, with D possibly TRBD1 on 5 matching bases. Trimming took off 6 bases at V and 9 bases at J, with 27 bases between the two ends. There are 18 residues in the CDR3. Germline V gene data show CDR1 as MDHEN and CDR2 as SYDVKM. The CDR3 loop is CASSLIMDIYLTISPLHF. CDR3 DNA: TGTGCCAGCAGCCTAATAATGGACATCTACCTCACAATTTCACCCCTCCACTTT.

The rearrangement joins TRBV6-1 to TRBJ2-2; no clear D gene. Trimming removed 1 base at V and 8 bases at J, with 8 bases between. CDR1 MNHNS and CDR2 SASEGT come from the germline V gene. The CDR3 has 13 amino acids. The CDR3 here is CASSEGSLGELFF. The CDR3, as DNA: TGTGCCAGCAGTGAAGGTAGTCTGGGGGAGCTGTTTTTT.

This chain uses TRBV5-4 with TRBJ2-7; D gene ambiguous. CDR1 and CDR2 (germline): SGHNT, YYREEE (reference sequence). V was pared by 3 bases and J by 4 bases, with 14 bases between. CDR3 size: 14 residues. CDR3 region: CASSSRTNSYEQYF. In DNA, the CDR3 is TGTGCCAGCAGCTCCCGGACCAACTCTTACGAGCAGTACTTC.